The 12 T cell receptor beta chains given below trace back to one sample, sequenced in a study of T cells in Graves' hyperthyroidism and ophthalmopathy. What was amplified from RNA transcripts were TCR beta CDR3 regions. Carried out on the TCR CDR3, a first-round RT-PCR used the HTBI primer set. TCRdb re-called the multiplex PCR reads through MiXCR, storing one row per CDR3 protein. The sample lists around 440,000 distinct CDR3 sequences; about 15% were seen once. Sequencing used blood. The receptor source for this set is a young woman with Graves' hyperthyroidism.

This clonotype was observed a handful of times. Given a much more abundant clone one base away, this may be a read error. CDR3 loop: CASSLASVGTQYF. CDR3 nucleotides: TGTGCCAGCAGTTTGGCTAGCGTCGGCACTCAGTACTTC. This sequence joins TRBV12-3 or TRBV12-4 and TRBJ2-4; possible D gene TRBD2, 6 bases. The CDR3 is made up of 13 amino acids. V lost 3 bases and J 12 bases, leaving 15 bases between the germline ends.

The table lists this clonotype with many counts. This chain connects TRBV20-1 to TRBJ1-2; TRBD1 matches 7 bases. CDR1 is DFQATT, CDR2 SNEGSKA, per germline (reference sequence). The CDR3 spans 14 residues. After removal of 3 bases from V and 4 bases from J, the junction contained 8 bases not matched to a gene. This chain's CDR3 is CSASPGTESYGYTF. CDR3 nucleotides: TGCAGTGCTAGCCCCGGGACAGAATCCTATGGCTACACCTTC.

This clonotype was seen a single time. The chain joins TRBV5-6 to TRBJ2-2; weak D call: TRBD1 (5 bases). The germline V gene encodes CDR1 SGHDT and CDR2 YYEEEE. CDR3 length: 16 residues. V was trimmed by 6 bases and J by 5 bases, leaving 20 bases between them. CDR3 loop: CASNSKGIGRTGELFF. DNA for the CDR3: TGTGCCAGCAACTCCAAGGGGATAGGTCGTACCGGGGAGCTGTTTTTT.

This clonotype has just a few counts. This chain joins TRBV20-1 and TRBJ1-2; D gene ambiguous. Germline V gene sequence: CDR1 DFQATT, CDR2 SNEGSKA (reference sequence). Trimming removed 5 bases from V and 8 bases from J, with 9 bases in between. CDR3 size: 10 residues. CDR3 sequence reads: CSAFRVGYTF. The CDR3 DNA follows: TGCAGTGCTTTCCGGGTAGGCTACACCTTC.

Points on this clonotype: A clone one base away is much larger, so this may be a read error. The rearrangement joins TRBV5-1 to TRBJ1-2; D not resolved. The V end was cut by 7 bases, the J end by 6 bases, with 19 bases between. Germline V gene data show CDR1 as SGHRS and CDR2 as YFSETQ. The CDR3 contains 14 residues. CDR3 sequence reads: CASGQNTLSDGYTF. The CDR3 DNA follows: TGCGCCAGCGGCCAAAACACCTTGAGTGATGGCTACACCTTC.

V is TRBV18 and J is TRBJ2-2; 7 nucleotides match TRBD1. The CDR3 is 16 amino acids. Germline V lookup: CDR1 KGHSH, CDR2 LQKENI. J lost 1 base, V lost 4 bases, and 6 bases had no gene match. CDR3 amino acids: CASSQRGQLNTGELFF. The CDR3 DNA reads as TGTGCCAGCTCACAGAGGGGACAGTTGAACACCGGGGAGCTGTTTTTT. Full variable domain (remainder filled in from reference TRBV18 and TRBJ2-2): NAGVMQNPRHLVRRRGQEARLRCSPMKGHSHVYWYRQLPEEGLKFMVYLQKENIIDESGMPKERFSAEFPKEGPSILRIQQVVRGDSAAYFCASSQRGQLNTGELFFGEGSRLTVL.

This clonotype was picked up many times. The chain is built from TRBV28 and TRBJ2-7; 7 bases line up with TRBD1. Germline CDR1 is MDHEN and CDR2 is SYDVKM. The CDR3 sequence is 14 residues long. With 4 bases clipped from V and 3 bases from J, the junction kept 6 bases outside the gene matches. The CDR3 is CASSSMTGNYEQYF. For the CDR3, the DNA is TGTGCCAGCAGTTCGATGACAGGGAACTACGAGCAGTACTTC.

This clonotype was recorded many times. The J gene is TRBJ1-1, the V gene TRBV11-2, with D possibly TRBD1 on 5 matching bases. Trimming cost V 3 bases and J 4 bases, with 12 bases left between them. Germline-derived CDR1 and CDR2 are SGHAT and FQNNGV. The CDR3 is made up of 14 amino acids. The CDR3 DNA reads as TGTGCCAGCAGCTTTGGGGGAGTTCCCACTGAAGCTTTCTTT. It specifies CASSFGGVPTEAFF. Full variable domain (missing parts from reference TRBV11-2 and TRBJ1-1): EAGVAQSPRYKIIEKRQSVAFWCNPISGHATLYWYQQILGQGPKLLIQFQNNGVVDDSQLPKDRFSAERLKGVDSTLKIQPAKLEDSAVYLCASSFGGVPTEAFFGQGTRLTVV.

This clonotype was recorded many times. V and J are TRBV12-3 or TRBV12-4 and TRBJ2-5; 10 bases map to TRBD2. This CDR3 spans 16 amino acids. After removal of 5 bases from V and 2 bases from J, the junction contained 8 bases not matched to a gene. CDR3 loop: CASSPLGLAVQETQYF. For the CDR3, the DNA is TGTGCCAGCAGTCCCCTCGGACTAGCGGTACAAGAGACCCAGTACTTC.

Notes on this clonotype: A read error may account for a junction end that differs from germline. This chain links TRBV2 with TRBJ1-1; TRBD1 might be the D (5 bases). The CDR3 loop spans 16 amino acids. CDR1 SNHLY and CDR2 FYNNEI come from the germline V gene. CDR3 sequence (DNA): TGTGCCACCAGTGAAGGACCTTTGGGGGGAGACACTGAAGCTTTCTTT. It codes for CATSEGPLGGDTEAFF.

This clonotype was observed many times. The chain uses TRBV24-1 and TRBJ2-3; weak D call: TRBD2 (5 bases). Trimming shortened V by 4 bases and J by 9 bases, and 13 bases separated the two germline ends. The CDR3 has 13 amino acids. Germline V gene data show CDR1 as KGHDR and CDR2 as SFDVKD. The CDR3 DNA follows: TGTGCCACCAGTGACCCCGGCCCGGGGACGCAGTATTTT. Protein: CATSDPGPGTQYF.

This clonotype was observed a few times. The V and J genes are TRBV6-5 and TRBJ2-5; 11 bases fit TRBD2. The J segment lost 2 bases and the V segment lost 0 bases, leaving 5 bases of the junction unmatched. This CDR3 has 17 amino acids. The germline gives CDR1 MNHEY, CDR2 SVGAGI. The CDR3 region is CASSYSGLAGRQETQYF. CDR3 bases: TGTGCCAGCAGTTACTCAGGACTAGCGGGTCGGCAAGAGACCCAGTACTTC.